The clone carrying this T cell receptor (beta chain) appeared a single time. These data come from a study of regulatory T cells in long-lasting Graves disease. Time point indicated: newly diagnosed GD, antithyroid drugs for less than 3 months. PBMCs provided the RNA from which the TCR library was made. The TCR beta library used iRepertoire HTBI primers with Arm-PCR amplification of CDR3. TCRdb redid the calling of the multiplex PCR reads with MiXCR, one entry per CDR3 protein. Of about 420,000 distinct CDR3 sequences listed, roughly 15% are singletons. CDR1 is MNHEY, CDR2 SMNVEV, per germline (reference sequence). The V gene end was trimmed by 5 bases and the J gene end by 1 base; junction bases not matched to a gene: 10. The CDR3 is 16 amino acids. The same sample was also studied in work on T cells in Graves' hyperthyroidism and ophthalmopathy.

The source of this sequence is a woman between 18 and 29 years old with Graves disease. V is TRBV27 and J is TRBJ2-7, with TRBD1 matching 8 bases. The sample consisted of peripheral blood mononuclear cells (PBMCs), taken at new diagnosis, from a patient treated with antithyroid drugs. CDR3 region: CASSSPLRDRSYEQYF. The CDR3 DNA sequence: TGTGCCAGCAGTAGCCCCCTTAGGGACAGGTCCTACGAGCAGTACTTC.